This T cell receptor beta chain was sequenced in a study of blood T cell repertoires in COVID-19. Overall study: T cells, B-cell-depleted T cells, or PBMCs provided the cDNA or gDNA that served as material.

Participants' own reports of clinical history determined their cohort assignment. Resolution of symptoms, clearance, or two negative PCRs was present in recovered Cohort 3 donors. TCRdb's copy holds only in-frame clones and misses some; the assay was immunoSEQ multiplex PCR. This sample has a few hundred thousand clones, with approximately 84% found just once. This CDR3 has 17 amino acids. After removal of 6 bases from V and 6 bases from J, the junction contained 13 bases not matched to a gene. Germline CDR1 is SGHAT and CDR2 is FQNNGV. The rearrangement joins TRBV11-2 to TRBJ2-3, with 12 positions matching TRBD2. The sequencing input was PBMCs or T cells enriched from blood (not recorded which). The origin of this receptor is a man aged 45 to 65 who had recovered from COVID-19. The DNA for the CDR3 is TGTGCCAGCAGTCAAGGGGTACTAGCGGGGGGACAGGATACGCAGTATTTT. Its protein is CASSQGVLAGGQDTQYF. Full variable domain (remainder filled in from reference TRBV11-2 and TRBJ2-3): EAGVAQSPRYKIIEKRQSVAFWCNPISGHATLYWYQQILGQGPKLLIQFQNNGVVDDSQLPKDRFSAERLKGVDSTLKIQPAKLEDSAVYLCASSQGVLAGGQDTQYFGPGTRLTVL.